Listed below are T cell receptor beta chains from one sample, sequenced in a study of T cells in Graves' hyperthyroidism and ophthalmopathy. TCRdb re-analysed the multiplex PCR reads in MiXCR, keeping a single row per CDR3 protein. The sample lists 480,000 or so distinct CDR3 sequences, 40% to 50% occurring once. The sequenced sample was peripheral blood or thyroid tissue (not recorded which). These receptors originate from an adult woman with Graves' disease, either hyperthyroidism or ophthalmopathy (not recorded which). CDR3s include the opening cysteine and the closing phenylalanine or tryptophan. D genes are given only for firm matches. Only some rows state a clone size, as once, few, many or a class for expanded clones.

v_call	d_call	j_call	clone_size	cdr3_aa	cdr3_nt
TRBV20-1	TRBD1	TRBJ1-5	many	CSAHTGGNQPQHF	TGCAGTGCTCATACAGGGGGAAATCAGCCCCAGCATTTT
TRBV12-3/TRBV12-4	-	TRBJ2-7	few	CASSLSGRYEQYF	TGTGCCAGCAGTCTGAGCGGGCGGTACGAGCAGTACTTC
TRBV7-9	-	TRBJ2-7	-	CASSPWTEDYEQYF	TGTGCCAGCAGCCCCTGGACGGAAGACTACGAGCAGTACTTC
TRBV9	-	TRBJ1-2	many	CASSLPGGGFYGYTF	TGTGCCAGCAGCCTCCCGGGGGGGGGGTTCTATGGCTACACCTTC
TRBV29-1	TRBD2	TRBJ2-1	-	CSVDPGTGRLAGIDEQFF	TGCAGCGTTGACCCCGGGACAGGAAGACTAGCGGGGATCGATGAGCAGTTCTTC
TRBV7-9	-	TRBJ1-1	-	CASSHQSNTEAFF	TGTGCCAGCAGCCACCAATCGAACACTGAAGCTTTCTTT
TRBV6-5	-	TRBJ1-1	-	CASSYGPNMNTEAFF	TGTGCCAGCAGTTACGGTCCCAACATGAACACTGAAGCTTTCTTT
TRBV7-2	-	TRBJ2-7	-	CASSSLAGDPYEQYF	TGTGCCAGCAGCTCCCTCGCAGGGGATCCCTACGAGCAGTACTTC
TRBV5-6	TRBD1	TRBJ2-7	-	CASSPPTGVYEQYF	TGTGCCAGCAGCCCTCCGACAGGGGTTTACGAGCAGTACTTC
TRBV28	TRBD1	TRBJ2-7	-	CASSPHDRGGHEYF	TGTGCCAGCAGCCCCCACGACAGGGGGGGTCATGAGTACTTC
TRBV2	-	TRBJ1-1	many	CARRGVAEAFF	TGTGCCAGGAGGGGGGTCGCTGAAGCTTTCTTT
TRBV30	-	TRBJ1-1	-	CAGGQTNTEAFF	TGTGCCGGAGGACAGACGAACACTGAAGCTTTCTTT
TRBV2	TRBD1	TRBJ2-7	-	CASSDQGAGYEQYF	TGTGCCAGCAGTGACCAGGGGGCGGGATACGAGCAGTACTTC
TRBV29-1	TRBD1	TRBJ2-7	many	CSVRQDRYSYEQYF	TGCAGCGTCCGCCAGGACAGGTACTCCTACGAGCAGTACTTC
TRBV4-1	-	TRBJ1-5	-	CASSQDALLGRQPQHF	TGCGCCAGCAGCCAAGATGCCCTACTAGGGCGGCAGCCCCAGCATTTT
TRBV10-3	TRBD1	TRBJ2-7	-	CAIREDRDEQYF	TGTGCCATCAGAGAAGACAGGGACGAGCAGTACTTC
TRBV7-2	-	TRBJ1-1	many	CASSLVGGSNTEAFF	TGTGCCAGCAGCTTAGTTGGGGGATCGAACACTGAAGCTTTCTTT
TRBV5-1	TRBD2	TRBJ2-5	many	CASSFGLGLAGGQETQYF	TGCGCCAGCAGCTTCGGGCTGGGGCTAGCGGGGGGACAAGAGACCCAGTACTTC
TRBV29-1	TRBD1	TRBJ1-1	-	CSAAGQGDTEAFF	TGCAGCGCCGCGGGACAGGGAGACACTGAAGCTTTCTTT
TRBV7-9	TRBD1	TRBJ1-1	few	CASSPQQGATEAFF	TGTGCCAGCAGCCCACAACAGGGGGCGACTGAAGCTTTCTTT
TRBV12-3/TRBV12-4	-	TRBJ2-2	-	CASSFLTGPRNTGELFF	TGTGCCAGCAGTTTCTTGACGGGCCCCCGAAACACCGGGGAGCTGTTTTTT
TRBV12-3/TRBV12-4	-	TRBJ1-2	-	CASSLANRIYGYTF	TGTGCCAGCAGTTTAGCTAATCGGATCTATGGCTACACCTTC
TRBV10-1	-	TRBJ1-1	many	CASSDQRGAAAEAFF	TGCGCCAGCAGTGACCAACGGGGGGCCGCCGCTGAAGCTTTCTTT
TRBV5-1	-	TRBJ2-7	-	CASSWEPPGEQYF	TGCGCCAGCAGCTGGGAGCCCCCGGGCGAGCAGTACTTC
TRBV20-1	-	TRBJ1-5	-	CSARADGSNQPQHF	TGCAGTGCTAGAGCGGACGGTAGCAATCAGCCCCAGCATTTT
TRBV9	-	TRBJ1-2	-	CASSGAHSLGYTF	TGTGCCAGCAGCGGGGCCCATTCTCTCGGCTACACCTTC
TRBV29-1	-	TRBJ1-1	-	CSECRGPLCAFF	TGCAGCGAATGTCGGGGTCCGCTTTGCGCTTTCTTT
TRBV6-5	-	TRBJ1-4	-	CASSGTRANEKLFF	TGTGCCAGCAGCGGGACAAGGGCAAATGAAAAACTGTTTTTT
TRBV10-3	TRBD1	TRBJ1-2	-	CAISVKGAYGYTF	TGTGCCATCAGTGTGAAGGGGGCCTATGGCTACACCTTC
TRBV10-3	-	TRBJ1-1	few	CAISVERNTEAFF	TGTGCCATCAGTGTTGAACGGAACACTGAAGCTTTCTTT
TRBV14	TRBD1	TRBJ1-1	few	CASGLTGGSWSVTEAFF	TGTGCCAGCGGCCTAACAGGGGGAAGTTGGTCGGTGACTGAAGCTTTCTTT
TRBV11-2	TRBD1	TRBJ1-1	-	CASSPVGGFTEAFF	TGTGCCAGCAGCCCGGTAGGGGGCTTCACTGAAGCTTTCTTT
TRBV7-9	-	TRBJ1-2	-	CASSHVGRESDYGYTF	TGTGCCAGCAGCCATGTGGGGAGGGAGTCTGACTATGGCTACACCTTC
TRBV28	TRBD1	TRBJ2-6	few	CASRGQGANVLTF	TGTGCCAGCAGGGGACAGGGGGCCAACGTCCTGACTTTC
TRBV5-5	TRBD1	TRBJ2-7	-	CASSFMLTGTGSSYEQYF	TGTGCCAGCAGCTTTATGCTTACCGGGACAGGGAGCTCCTACGAGCAGTACTTC
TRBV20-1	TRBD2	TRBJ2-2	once	CSAAPTGTSGSEELFF	TGCAGTGCAGCCCCCACCGGGACTAGCGGGAGCGAGGAGCTGTTTTTT
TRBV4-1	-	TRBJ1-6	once	CASSQDRITGINSPLHF	TGCGCCAGCAGCCAAGATAGGATCACAGGAATTAATTCACCCCTCCACTTT
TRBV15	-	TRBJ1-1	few	CATSRGSGFTEAFF	TGTGCCACCAGCAGAGGTTCGGGCTTCACTGAAGCTTTCTTT
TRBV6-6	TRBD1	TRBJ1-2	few	CASSFNRDRDRYTF	TGTGCCAGCAGTTTTAACCGGGACAGGGATCGCTACACCTTC
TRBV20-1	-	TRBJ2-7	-	CSAKDYQSSYEQYF	TGCAGTGCCAAGGACTACCAGAGCTCCTACGAGCAGTACTTC
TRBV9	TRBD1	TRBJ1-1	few	CASSAQGAAFF	TGTGCCAGCAGCGCCCAGGGGGCAGCTTTCTTT
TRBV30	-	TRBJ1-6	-	CAWGQTGNSPLHF	TGTGCCTGGGGACAGACCGGGAATTCACCCCTCCACTTT
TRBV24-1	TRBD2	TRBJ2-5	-	CATSDEGTSVQTQYF	TGTGCCACCAGTGACGAAGGGACTAGCGTCCAGACCCAGTACTTC
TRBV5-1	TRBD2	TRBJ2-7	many	CASSLASGNYEQYF	TGCGCCAGCAGCTTGGCTAGCGGCAACTACGAGCAGTACTTC
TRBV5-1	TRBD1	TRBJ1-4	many	CASSFQGQMGEKLFF	TGCGCCAGCAGCTTTCAGGGACAGATGGGTGAAAAACTGTTTTTT